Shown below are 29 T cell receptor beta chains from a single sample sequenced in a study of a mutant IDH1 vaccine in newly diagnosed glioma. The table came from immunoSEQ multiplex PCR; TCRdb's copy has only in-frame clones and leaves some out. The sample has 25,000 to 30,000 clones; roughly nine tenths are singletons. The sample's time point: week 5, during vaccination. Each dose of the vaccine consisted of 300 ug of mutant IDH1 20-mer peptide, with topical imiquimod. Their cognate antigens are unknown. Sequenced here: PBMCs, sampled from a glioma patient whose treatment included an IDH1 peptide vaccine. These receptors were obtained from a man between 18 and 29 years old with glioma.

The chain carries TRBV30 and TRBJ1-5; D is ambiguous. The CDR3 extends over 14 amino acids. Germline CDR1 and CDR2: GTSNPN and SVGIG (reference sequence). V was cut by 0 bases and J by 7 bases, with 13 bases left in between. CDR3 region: CAWSVGLSVQPQHF. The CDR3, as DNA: TGTGCCTGGAGTGTAGGTCTCTCAGTACAGCCCCAGCATTTT. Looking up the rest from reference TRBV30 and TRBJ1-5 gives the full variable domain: SQTIHQWPATLVQPVGSPLSLECTVEGTSNPNLYWYRQAAGRGLQLLFYSVGIGQISSEVPQNLSASRPQDRQFILSSKKLLLSDSGFYLCAWSVGLSVQPQHFGDGTRLSIL.

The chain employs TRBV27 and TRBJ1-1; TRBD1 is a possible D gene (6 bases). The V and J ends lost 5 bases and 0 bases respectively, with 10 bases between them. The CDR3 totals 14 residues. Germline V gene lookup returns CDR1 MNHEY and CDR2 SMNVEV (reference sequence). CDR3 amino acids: CASSIAGVNTEAFF. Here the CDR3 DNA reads TGTGCCAGCAGTATCGCAGGGGTGAACACTGAAGCTTTCTTT.

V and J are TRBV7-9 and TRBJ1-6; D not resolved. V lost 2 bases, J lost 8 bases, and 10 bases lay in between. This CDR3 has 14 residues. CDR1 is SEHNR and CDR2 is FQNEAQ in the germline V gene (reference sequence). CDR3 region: CASSLTGDHSPLHF. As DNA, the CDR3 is TGTGCCAGCAGCTTAACTGGGGATCATTCACCCCTCCACTTT. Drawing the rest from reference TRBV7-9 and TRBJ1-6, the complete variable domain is DTGVSQNPRHKITKRGQNVTFRCDPISEHNRLYWYRQTLGQGPEFLTYFQNEAQLEKSRLLSDRFSAERPKGSFSTLEIQRTEQGDSAMYLCASSLTGDHSPLHFGNGTRLTVT.

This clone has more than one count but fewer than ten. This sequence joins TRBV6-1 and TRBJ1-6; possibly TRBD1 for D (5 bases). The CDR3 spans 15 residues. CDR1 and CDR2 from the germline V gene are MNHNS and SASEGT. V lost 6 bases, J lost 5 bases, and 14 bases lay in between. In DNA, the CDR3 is TGTGCCAGCAGCCAACCGGGACTGGATAATTCACCCCTCCACTTT. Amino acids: CASSQPGLDNSPLHF.

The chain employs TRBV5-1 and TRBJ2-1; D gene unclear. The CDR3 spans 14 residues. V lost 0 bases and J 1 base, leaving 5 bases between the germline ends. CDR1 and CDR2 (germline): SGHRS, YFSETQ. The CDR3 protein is CASSLGQSYNEQFF. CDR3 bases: TGCGCCAGCAGCTTGGGACAATCCTACAATGAGCAGTTCTTC. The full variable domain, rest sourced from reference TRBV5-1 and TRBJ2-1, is KAGVTQTPRYLIKTRGQQVTLSCSPISGHRSVSWYQQTPGQGLQFLFEYFSETQRNKGNFPGRFSGRQFSNSRSEMNVSTLELGDSALYLCASSLGQSYNEQFFGPGTRLTVL.

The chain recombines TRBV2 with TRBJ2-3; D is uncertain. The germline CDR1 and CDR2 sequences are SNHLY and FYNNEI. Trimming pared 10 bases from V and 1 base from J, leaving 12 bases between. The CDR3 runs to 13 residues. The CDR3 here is CATNILGTDTQYF. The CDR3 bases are TGTGCCACCAACATTCTAGGCACAGATACGCAGTATTTT.

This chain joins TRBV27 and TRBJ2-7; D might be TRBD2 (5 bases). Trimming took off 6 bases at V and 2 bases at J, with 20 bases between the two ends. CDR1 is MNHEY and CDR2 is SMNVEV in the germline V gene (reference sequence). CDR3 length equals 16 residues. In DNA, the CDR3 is TGTGCCAGCAGCCGAAACGTCCTAGCCCTGACCTACGAGCAGTACTTC. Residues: CASSRNVLALTYEQYF.

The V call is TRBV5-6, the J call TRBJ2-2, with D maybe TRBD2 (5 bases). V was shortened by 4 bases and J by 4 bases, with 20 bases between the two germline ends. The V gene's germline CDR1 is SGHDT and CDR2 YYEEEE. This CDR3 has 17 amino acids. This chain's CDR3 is CASSRRRTQGLTGELFF. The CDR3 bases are TGTGCCAGCAGCCGTAGGAGGACCCAAGGCCTCACCGGGGAGCTGTTTTTT.

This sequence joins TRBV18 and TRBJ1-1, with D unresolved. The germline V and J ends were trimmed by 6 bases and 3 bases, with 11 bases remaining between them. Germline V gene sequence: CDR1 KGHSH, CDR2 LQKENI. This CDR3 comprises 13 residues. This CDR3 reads CASSQGLDTEAFF. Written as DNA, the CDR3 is TGTGCCAGCTCCCAAGGGCTGGACACTGAAGCTTTCTTT.

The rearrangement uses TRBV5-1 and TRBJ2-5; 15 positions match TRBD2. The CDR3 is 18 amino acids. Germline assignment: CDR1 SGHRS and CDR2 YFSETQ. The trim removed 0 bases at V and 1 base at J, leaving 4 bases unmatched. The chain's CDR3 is CASSLGTSGRALQETQYF. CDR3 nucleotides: TGCGCCAGCAGCTTGGGGACTAGCGGGAGGGCCCTCCAAGAGACCCAGTACTTC.

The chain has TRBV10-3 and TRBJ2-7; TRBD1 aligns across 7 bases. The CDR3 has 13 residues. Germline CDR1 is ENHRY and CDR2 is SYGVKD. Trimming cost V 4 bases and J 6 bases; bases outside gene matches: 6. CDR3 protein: CAISVRGQSEQYF. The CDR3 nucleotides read TGTGCCATCAGTGTCCGGGGACAGTCCGAGCAGTACTTC.

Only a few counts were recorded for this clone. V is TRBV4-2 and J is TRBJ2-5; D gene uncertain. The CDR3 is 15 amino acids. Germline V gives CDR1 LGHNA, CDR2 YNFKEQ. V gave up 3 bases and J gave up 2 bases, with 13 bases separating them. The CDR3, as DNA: TGTGCCAGCAGCCACCTCAAGGGCCCTCAAGAGACCCAGTACTTC. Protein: CASSHLKGPQETQYF.

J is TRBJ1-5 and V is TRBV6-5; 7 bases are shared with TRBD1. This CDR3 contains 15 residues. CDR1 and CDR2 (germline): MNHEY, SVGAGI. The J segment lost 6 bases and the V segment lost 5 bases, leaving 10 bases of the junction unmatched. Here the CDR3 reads CASSPYRGSGQPQHF. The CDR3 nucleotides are TGTGCCAGCAGTCCCTACAGGGGATCCGGTCAGCCCCAGCATTTT.

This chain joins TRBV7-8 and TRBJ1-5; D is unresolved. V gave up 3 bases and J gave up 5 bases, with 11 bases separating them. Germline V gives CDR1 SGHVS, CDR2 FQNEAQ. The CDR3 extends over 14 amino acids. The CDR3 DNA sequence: TGTGCCAGCAGCTTGGTGCAAAAGGATCAGCCCCAGCATTTT. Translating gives CASSLVQKDQPQHF. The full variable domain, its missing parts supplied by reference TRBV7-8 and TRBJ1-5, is GAGVSQSPRYKVAKRGQDVALRCDPISGHVSLFWYQQALGQGPEFLTYFQNEAQLDKSGLPSDRFFAERPEGSVSTLKIQRTQQEDSAVYLCASSLVQKDQPQHFGDGTRLSIL.

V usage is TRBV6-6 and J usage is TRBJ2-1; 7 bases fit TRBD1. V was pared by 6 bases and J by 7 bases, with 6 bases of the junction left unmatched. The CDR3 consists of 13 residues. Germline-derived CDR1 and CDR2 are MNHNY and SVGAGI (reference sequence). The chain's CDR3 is CASRAAGGNEQFF. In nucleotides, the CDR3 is TGTGCCAGCAGAGCGGCAGGGGGAAATGAGCAGTTCTTC.

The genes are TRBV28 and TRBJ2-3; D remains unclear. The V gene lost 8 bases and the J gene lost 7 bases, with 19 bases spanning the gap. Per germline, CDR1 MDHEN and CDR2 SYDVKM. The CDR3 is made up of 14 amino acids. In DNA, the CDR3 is TGTGCCAGCTTACGCAATGCAGGATCCTATACGCAGTATTTT. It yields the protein CASLRNAGSYTQYF.

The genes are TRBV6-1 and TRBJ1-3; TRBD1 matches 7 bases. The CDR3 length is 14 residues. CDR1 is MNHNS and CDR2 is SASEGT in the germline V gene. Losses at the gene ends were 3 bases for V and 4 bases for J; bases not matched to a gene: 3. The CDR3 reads CASSETDRGNTIYF. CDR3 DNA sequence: TGTGCCAGCAGTGAGACGGACAGGGGAAACACCATATATTTT.

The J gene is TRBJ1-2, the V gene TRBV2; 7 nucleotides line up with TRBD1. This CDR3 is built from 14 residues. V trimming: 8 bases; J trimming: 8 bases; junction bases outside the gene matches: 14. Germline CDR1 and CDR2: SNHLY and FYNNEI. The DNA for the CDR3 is TGTGCCAGCGATACAGACAGGGTCGGACGAGGCTACACCTTC. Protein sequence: CASDTDRVGRGYTF.

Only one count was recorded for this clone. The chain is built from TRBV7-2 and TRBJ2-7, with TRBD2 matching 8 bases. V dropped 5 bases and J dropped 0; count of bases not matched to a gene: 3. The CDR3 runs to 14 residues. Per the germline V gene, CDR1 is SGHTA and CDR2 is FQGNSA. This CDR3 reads CASSQTSGSYEQYF. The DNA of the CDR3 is TGTGCCAGCAGCCAAACTAGCGGCTCCTACGAGCAGTACTTC.

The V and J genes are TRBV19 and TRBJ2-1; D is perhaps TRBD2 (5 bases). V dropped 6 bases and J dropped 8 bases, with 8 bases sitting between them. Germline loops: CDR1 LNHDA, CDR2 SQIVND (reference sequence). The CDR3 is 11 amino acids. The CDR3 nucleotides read TGTGCCAGTAGCCAGCGGTATGAGCAGTTCTTC. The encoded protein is CASSQRYEQFF.

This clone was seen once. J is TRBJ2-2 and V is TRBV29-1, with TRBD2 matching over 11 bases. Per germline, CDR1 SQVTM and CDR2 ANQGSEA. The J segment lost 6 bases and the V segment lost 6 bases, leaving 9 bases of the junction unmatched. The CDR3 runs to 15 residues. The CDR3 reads CSVATSGSRSGELFF. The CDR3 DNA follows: TGCAGCGTCGCCACTAGCGGGAGTAGGTCCGGGGAGCTGTTTTTT.

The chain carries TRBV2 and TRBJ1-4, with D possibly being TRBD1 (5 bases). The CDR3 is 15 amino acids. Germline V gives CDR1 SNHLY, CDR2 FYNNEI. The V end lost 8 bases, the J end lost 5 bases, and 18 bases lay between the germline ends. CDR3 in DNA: TGTGCCAGCGGGGGGACCTCATCGGGGAATGAAAAACTGTTTTTT. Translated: CASGGTSSGNEKLFF.

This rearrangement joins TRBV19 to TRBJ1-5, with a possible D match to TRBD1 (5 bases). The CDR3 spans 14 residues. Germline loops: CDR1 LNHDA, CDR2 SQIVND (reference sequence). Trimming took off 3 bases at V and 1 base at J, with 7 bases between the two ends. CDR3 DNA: TGTGCCAGTAGTATGTACAGGAGCAATCAGCCCCAGCATTTT. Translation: CASSMYRSNQPQHF.

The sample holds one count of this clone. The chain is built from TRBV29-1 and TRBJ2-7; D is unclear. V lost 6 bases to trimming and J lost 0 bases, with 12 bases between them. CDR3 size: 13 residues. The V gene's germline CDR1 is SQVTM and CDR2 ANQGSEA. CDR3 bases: TGCAGCGTCGAGAGCCGGAGCTCCTACGAGCAGTACTTC. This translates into CSVESRSSYEQYF.

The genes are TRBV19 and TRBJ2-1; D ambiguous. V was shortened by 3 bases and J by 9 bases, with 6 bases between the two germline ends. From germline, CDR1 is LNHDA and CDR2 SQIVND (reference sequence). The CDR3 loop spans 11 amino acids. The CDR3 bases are TGTGCCAGTAGTATCACCGGTGAGCAGTTCTTC. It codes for CASSITGEQFF.

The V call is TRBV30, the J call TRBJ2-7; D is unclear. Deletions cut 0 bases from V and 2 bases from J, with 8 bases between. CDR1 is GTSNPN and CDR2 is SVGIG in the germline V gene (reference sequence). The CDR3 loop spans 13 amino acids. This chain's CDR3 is CAWSVGTTYEQYF. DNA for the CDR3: TGTGCCTGGAGTGTAGGTACCACCTACGAGCAGTACTTC.

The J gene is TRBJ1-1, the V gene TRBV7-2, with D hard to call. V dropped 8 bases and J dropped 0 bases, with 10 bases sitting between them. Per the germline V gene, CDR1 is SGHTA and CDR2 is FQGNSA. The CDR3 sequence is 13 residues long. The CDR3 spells CASAGSLNTEAFF. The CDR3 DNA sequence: TGTGCCAGCGCCGGCAGCCTGAACACTGAAGCTTTCTTT.

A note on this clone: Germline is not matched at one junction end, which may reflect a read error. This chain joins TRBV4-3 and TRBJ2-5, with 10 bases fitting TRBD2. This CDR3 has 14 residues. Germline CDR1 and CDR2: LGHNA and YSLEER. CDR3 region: CASSQDRVSGRKDF. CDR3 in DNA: TGCGCCAGCAGCCAAGATCGCGTTAGCGGGAGGAAGGACTTC.

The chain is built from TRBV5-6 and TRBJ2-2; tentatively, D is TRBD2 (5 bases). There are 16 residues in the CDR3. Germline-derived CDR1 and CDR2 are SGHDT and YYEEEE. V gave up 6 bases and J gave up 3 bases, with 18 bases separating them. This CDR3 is CASNGGLGSHTGELFF. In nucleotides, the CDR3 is TGTGCCAGCAACGGCGGGCTGGGGTCCCACACCGGGGAGCTGTTTTTT.